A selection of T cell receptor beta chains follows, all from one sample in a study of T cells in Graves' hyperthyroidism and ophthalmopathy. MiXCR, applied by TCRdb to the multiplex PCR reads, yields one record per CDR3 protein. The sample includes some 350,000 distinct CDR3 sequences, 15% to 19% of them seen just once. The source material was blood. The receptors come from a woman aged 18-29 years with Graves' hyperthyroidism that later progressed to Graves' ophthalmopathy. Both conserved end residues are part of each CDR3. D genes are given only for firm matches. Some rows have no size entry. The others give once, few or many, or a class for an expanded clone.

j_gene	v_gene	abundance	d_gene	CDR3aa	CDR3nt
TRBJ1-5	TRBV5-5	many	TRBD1	CASSLDRGGRPQHF	TGTGCCAGCAGCTTGGACAGGGGTGGGAGGCCCCAGCATTTT
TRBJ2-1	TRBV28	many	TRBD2	CASSSGRANEQFF	TGTGCCAGCAGTAGCGGGAGGGCCAATGAGCAGTTCTTC
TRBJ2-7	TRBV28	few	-	CASRSLKSYEQYF	TGTGCCAGCCGGTCCCTTAAGAGCTACGAGCAGTACTTC
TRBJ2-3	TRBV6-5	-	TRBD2	CASSYGFGGGPSTDTQYF	TGTGCCAGCAGTTACGGGTTCGGGGGAGGGCCTAGCACAGATACGCAGTATTTT
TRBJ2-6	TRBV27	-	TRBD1	CASSSQTGTQYSGANVLTF	TGTGCCAGCAGTTCCCAGACAGGGACACAATACTCTGGGGCCAACGTCCTGACTTTC
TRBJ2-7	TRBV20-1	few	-	CSASETTTGTRGGEQYF	TGCAGTGCTAGCGAAACAACGACAGGGACCCGGGGGGGGGAGCAGTACTTC
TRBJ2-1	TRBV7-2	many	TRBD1	CASSFTGGDYNEQFF	TGTGCCAGCAGCTTCACAGGGGGTGACTACAATGAGCAGTTCTTC
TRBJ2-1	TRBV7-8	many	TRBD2	CASSLVLLLAGDSNEQFF	TGTGCCAGCAGCTTAGTGCTCCTACTAGCGGGCGACTCCAATGAGCAGTTCTTC
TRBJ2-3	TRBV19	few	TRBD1	CASSPRQGDTDTQYF	TGTGCCAGTAGTCCGCGACAGGGGGACACAGATACGCAGTATTTT
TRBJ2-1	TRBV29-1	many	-	CSVDGGHLGEQFF	TGCAGCGTTGACGGAGGACACCTCGGTGAGCAGTTCTTC
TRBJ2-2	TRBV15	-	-	CATSKTGKGTGELFF	TGTGCCACCAGCAAAACTGGGAAGGGCACCGGGGAGCTGTTTTTT
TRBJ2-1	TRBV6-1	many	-	CASSEERAFPWSPYNEQFF	TGTGCCAGCAGTGAAGAAAGGGCGTTTCCTTGGAGCCCCTACAATGAGCAGTTCTTC
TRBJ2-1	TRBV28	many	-	CASSLSPSESSYNEQFF	TGTGCCAGCAGTTTATCCCCTAGCGAAAGCTCCTACAATGAGCAGTTCTTC
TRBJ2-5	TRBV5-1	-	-	CASSWRGPQETQYF	TGCGCCAGCAGCTGGAGGGGGCCGCAGGAGACCCAGTACTTC
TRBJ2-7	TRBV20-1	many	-	CSARRGTYEQYF	TGCAGTGCTAGGAGAGGGACCTACGAGCAGTACTTC
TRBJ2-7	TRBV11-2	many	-	CASSLGPSGPLEQYF	TGTGCCAGCAGCTTAGGCCCTTCGGGTCCCCTCGAGCAGTACTTC
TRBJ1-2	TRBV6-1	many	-	CASSVEGSVGYTF	TGTGCCAGCAGTGTTGAGGGATCGGTTGGCTACACCTTC
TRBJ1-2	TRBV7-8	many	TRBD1	CASSPTGNNYGYTF	TGTGCCAGCAGCCCGACAGGGAATAACTATGGCTACACCTTC
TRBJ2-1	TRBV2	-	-	CARRDPPEQFF	TGTGCCCGGCGGGACCCGCCAGAGCAGTTCTTC
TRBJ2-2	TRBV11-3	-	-	CASSLDNRAGTGELFF	TGTGCCAGCAGCTTAGATAATAGGGCGGGGACCGGGGAGCTGTTTTTT
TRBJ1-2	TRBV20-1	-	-	CSARDLGGYTF	TGCAGTGCTAGAGACTTGGGTGGCTACACCTTC
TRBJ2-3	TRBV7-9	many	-	CASSHPRAAWDTQYF	TGTGCCAGCAGCCACCCCAGGGCGGCGTGGGATACGCAGTATTTT
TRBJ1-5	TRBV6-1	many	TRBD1	CASGQGDQPQHF	TGTGCCAGTGGACAGGGAGATCAGCCCCAGCATTTT
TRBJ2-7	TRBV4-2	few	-	CASSQEAVREQYF	TGTGCCAGCAGCCAAGAAGCGGTGAGGGAGCAGTACTTC
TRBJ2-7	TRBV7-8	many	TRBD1	CASRARDRGNEQYF	TGTGCCAGCAGAGCGAGGGACAGGGGAAACGAGCAGTACTTC
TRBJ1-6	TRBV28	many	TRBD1	CASSLGQDNSPLHF	TGTGCCAGCAGTCTCGGACAGGATAATTCACCCCTCCACTTT
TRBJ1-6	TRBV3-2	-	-	CASSQEAATRAPYNSPLHF	TGTGCCAGCAGCCAAGAGGCCGCCACCCGGGCCCCCTATAATTCACCCCTCCACTTT
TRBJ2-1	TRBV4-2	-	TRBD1	CASSQPDRAGGEQFF	TGTGCCAGCAGCCAGCCTGACAGGGCGGGCGGTGAGCAGTTCTTC
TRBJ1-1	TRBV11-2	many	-	CASSLGSYTEAFF	TGTGCCAGCAGCTTAGGCAGCTACACTGAAGCTTTCTTT
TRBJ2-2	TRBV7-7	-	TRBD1	CASSPGTGKSGELFF	TGTGCTAGCAGCCCCGGGACAGGGAAATCCGGGGAGCTGTTTTTT
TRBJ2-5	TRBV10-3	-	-	CAISESGRGRQETQYF	TGTGCCATCAGTGAGTCGGGGCGGGGGCGCCAAGAGACCCAGTACTTC
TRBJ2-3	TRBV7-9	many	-	CASSSSFTDTQYF	TGTGCCAGCAGCTCCTCGTTTACAGATACGCAGTATTTT
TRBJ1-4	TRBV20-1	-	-	CSARAGTSPTNEKLFF	TGCAGTGCTAGAGCGGGCACCTCCCCAACTAATGAAAAACTGTTTTTT
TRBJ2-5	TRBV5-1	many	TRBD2	CASSLARTSGTQETQYF	TGCGCCAGCAGCTTGGCCAGGACTAGCGGAACACAAGAGACCCAGTACTTC
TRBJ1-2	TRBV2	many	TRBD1	CASIASGQRYGYTF	TGTGCCAGCATAGCCTCGGGACAGAGATATGGCTACACCTTC
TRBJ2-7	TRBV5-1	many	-	CASSQDVEGGEQYF	TGCGCCAGCTCCCAGGACGTGGAAGGTGGGGAGCAGTACTTC
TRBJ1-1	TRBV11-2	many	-	CASSDARGGPDTEAFF	TGTGCCAGCAGCGACGCCCGGGGGGGGCCGGACACTGAAGCTTTCTTT
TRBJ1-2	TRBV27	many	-	CASSFRGRDGYTF	TGTGCCAGCAGTTTCCGGGGGCGGGATGGCTACACCTTC
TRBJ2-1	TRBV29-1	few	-	CSVGQEQFF	TGCAGCGTTGGTCAGGAGCAGTTCTTC
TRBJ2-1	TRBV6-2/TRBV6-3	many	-	CASSLEVPSYNEQFF	TGTGCCAGCAGCCTCGAGGTTCCTTCCTACAATGAGCAGTTCTTC
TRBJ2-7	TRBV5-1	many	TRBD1	CASSSGTGVSYEQYF	TGCGCCAGCAGCTCCGGGACAGGAGTCTCCTACGAGCAGTACTTC
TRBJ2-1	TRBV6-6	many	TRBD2	CASSYSGGEPLAYNEQFF	TGTGCCAGCAGTTACTCGGGGGGGGAGCCCCTTGCGTACAATGAGCAGTTCTTC
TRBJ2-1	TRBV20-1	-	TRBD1	CSARDGTRTGSEQFF	TGCAGTGCTAGAGATGGGACCCGGACAGGAAGTGAGCAGTTCTTC
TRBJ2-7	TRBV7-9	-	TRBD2	CASSQARLAVTNEQYF	TGTGCCAGCAGCCAAGCCCGACTAGCGGTCACGAACGAGCAGTACTTC
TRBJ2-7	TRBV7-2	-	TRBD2	CASSFKAGESYEQYF	TGTGCCAGCAGCTTCAAAGCGGGAGAGTCCTACGAGCAGTACTTC
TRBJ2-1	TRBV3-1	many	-	CASSHQGRSEQFF	TGTGCCAGCAGCCATCAGGGTCGGAGTGAGCAGTTCTTC